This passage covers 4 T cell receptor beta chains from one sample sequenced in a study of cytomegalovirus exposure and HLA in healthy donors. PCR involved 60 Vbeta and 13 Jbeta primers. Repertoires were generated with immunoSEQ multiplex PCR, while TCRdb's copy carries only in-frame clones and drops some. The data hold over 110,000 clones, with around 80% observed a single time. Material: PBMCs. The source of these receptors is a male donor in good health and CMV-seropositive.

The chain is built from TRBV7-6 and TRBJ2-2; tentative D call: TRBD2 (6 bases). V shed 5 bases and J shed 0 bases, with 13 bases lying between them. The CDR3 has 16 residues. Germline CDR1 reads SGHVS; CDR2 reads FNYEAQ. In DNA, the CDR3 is TGTGCCAGCAGCCCAGCCTCGGGGGCGAACACCGGGGAGCTGTTTTTT. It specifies CASSPASGANTGELFF.

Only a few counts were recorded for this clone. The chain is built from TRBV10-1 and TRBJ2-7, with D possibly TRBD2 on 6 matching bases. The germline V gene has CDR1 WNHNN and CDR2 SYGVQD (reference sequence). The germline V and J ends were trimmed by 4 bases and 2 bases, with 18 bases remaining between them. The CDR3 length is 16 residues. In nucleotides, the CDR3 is TGCGCCAGCAGTGCGGCGGGACCGTCGTCCGCCTACGAGCAGTACTTC. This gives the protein CASSAAGPSSAYEQYF.

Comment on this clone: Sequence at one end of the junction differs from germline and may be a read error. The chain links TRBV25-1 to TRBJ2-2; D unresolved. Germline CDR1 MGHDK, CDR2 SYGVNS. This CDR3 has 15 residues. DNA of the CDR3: TGCGCCAGCAGTGGCAGGCACTTGAACACCGGGGAGCTGTTTTTT. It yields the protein CASSGRHLNTGELFF.

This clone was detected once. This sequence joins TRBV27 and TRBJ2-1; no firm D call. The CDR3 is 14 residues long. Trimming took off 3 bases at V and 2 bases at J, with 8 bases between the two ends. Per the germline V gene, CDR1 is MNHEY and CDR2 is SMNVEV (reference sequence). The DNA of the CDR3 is TGTGCCAGCAGTTTCGGCGGTACCTACAATGAGCAGTTCTTC. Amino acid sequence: CASSFGGTYNEQFF.